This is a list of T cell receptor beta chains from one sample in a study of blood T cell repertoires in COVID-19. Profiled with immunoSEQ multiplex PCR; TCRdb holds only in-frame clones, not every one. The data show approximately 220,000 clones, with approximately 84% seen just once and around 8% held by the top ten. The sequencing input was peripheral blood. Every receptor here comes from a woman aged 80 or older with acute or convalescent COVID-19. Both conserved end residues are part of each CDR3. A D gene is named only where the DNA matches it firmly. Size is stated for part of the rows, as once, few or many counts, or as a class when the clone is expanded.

TGCGCCAGCAGCTTGACGACAGCTTTCTCTGGGGCCAACGTCCTGACTTTC,CASSLTTAFSGANVLTF,17,TRBV5-1,.,TRBJ2-6,.
TGTGCCATCAGTGGGAAGGGGGGACAGGGGGTCCTCTCTGGAAACACCATATATTTT,CAISGKGGQGVLSGNTIYF,19,TRBV10-3,.,TRBJ1-3,TRBD1
TGTGCCAGCAGCTTAGCGGGGACAGGGGGGCAGTACTTC,CASSLAGTGGQYF,13,TRBV7-9,.,TRBJ2-7,TRBD1
TGTGCCACCAGACAGGGGGATGCCACTGAAGCTTTCTTT,CATRQGDATEAFF,13,TRBV24-1,.,TRBJ1-1,TRBD1
TGTGCCAGCTCACCGGGACAGGGGGCCTCCTACAATGAGCAGTTCTTC,CASSPGQGASYNEQFF,16,TRBV18,.,TRBJ2-1,TRBD1
TGTGCCAGCAGCTTGGCCCGGGACAGATTTAACTATGGCTACACCTTC,CASSLARDRFNYGYTF,16,TRBV5-5,.,TRBJ1-2,TRBD1
TGTGCCAGCAGTTCCCTCGGTTACTATGGCTACACCTTC,CASSSLGYYGYTF,13,TRBV12-3/TRBV12-4,.,TRBJ1-2,.
TGTGCCAACAAGACACGGAACAATCAGCCCCAGCATTTT,CANKTRNNQPQHF,13,TRBV10-3,.,TRBJ1-5,.
TGTGCCAGCGTAGCGTTGGGGGCGCCCCCCCCAAATCAGCCCCAGCATTTT,CASVALGAPPPNQPQHF,17,TRBV28,few,TRBJ1-5,.
TGTGCCAGCAGCCAAGGACAAGGAAATACGCAGTATTTT,CASSQGQGNTQYF,13,TRBV3-1/TRBV3-2,many,TRBJ2-3,.
TGCGCCAGCAGCCAAGATTGGGCCACCTCACCCCTCCACTTT,CASSQDWATSPLHF,14,TRBV4-1,.,TRBJ1-6,.
TGTGCCAGCAGGTCACTTACTAGCGGGGACCGTGGGTCCTACGAGCAGTACTTC,CASRSLTSGDRGSYEQYF,18,TRBV6-7,once,TRBJ2-7,TRBD2
TGTGCCATCACCCCGGGACTAGCGGGGGGGGGCACAGATACGCAGTATTTT,CAITPGLAGGGTDTQYF,17,TRBV10-3,.,TRBJ2-3,TRBD2
TGTGCCAGCAGCAAAGCGCTATGTGGTACCCCTCTACCCGTCCTGACTTTC,CASSKALCGTPLPVLTF,17,TRBV21-1,.,TRBJ2-6,.
TGTGCCAGCAGCTCGTTTTATATAGGAGGTCAGCCCCAGCATTTT,CASSSFYIGGQPQHF,15,TRBV5-8,few,TRBJ1-5,.
TGTGCCACCAGTGAGCGGAAGGGGGCGCGGACTGAAGCTTTCTTT,CATSERKGARTEAFF,15,TRBV24-1,.,TRBJ1-1,TRBD1
TGTGCCATCAGTGAGCCGGGACAGGGAAGTGACGAGCAGTACTTC,CAISEPGQGSDEQYF,15,TRBV10-3,.,TRBJ2-7,TRBD1
TGTGCCAGCAGCCCACTCGGGGGGCTAAACACCGGGGAGCTGTTTTTT,CASSPLGGLNTGELFF,16,TRBV14,.,TRBJ2-2,.
TGTGCCAGCAGCTCAAAGACAGGGGTTGACGAGCAGTACTTC,CASSSKTGVDEQYF,14,TRBV7-3,once,TRBJ2-7,TRBD1
TGTGCCAGCCGGGGGACGAACACCGGGGAGCTGTTTTTT,CASRGTNTGELFF,13,TRBV4-2,.,TRBJ2-2,.
TGTGCCAGCAGACATACCTACGAGCAGTACTTC,CASRHTYEQYF,11,TRBV11-2,few,TRBJ2-7,.
TGTGCCAGCAGTCGGACAGGTCAAGCTAACTATGGCTACACCTTC,CASSRTGQANYGYTF,15,TRBV6-5,.,TRBJ1-2,TRBD1
TGTGCCAGCAGCTCGACAGGGGATGATAGAAACACCATATATTTT,CASSSTGDDRNTIYF,15,TRBV5-6,.,TRBJ1-3,TRBD1
TGTGCCAGCAGAGCCGGGACAGGGTCCCACGAGCAGTACTTC,CASRAGTGSHEQYF,14,TRBV5-6,.,TRBJ2-7,TRBD1
TGTGCCAGCAGCCAAGGCGACTACAATGAGCAGTTCTTC,CASSQGDYNEQFF,13,TRBV3-1/TRBV3-2,.,TRBJ2-1,.
TGCAGCGTTGAAGGGGACAGGGGGAGGGGTGAAGCTTTCTTT,CSVEGDRGRGEAFF,14,TRBV29-1,.,TRBJ1-1,TRBD1
TGTGCCAGCAGCTTCCCAGGAGGTCTTAGCACAGATACGCAGTATTTT,CASSFPGGLSTDTQYF,16,TRBV5-5,.,TRBJ2-3,.
TGTGCCAGTAGTAAGCAGGGGATCCAAGAGACCCAGTACTTC,CASSKQGIQETQYF,14,TRBV19,few,TRBJ2-5,.
TGTGCCAGCAGTATATCCCGACAGAACTATGGCTACACCTTC,CASSISRQNYGYTF,14,TRBV27,.,TRBJ1-2,.
TGTGCCAGCAGCGAGACAGGTACCTATGGCTACACCTTC,CASSETGTYGYTF,13,TRBV9,.,TRBJ1-2,.
TGTGCCAGCAGCCCACGGACAGGGCGGGGTGAAGAGCAGTACTTC,CASSPRTGRGEEQYF,15,TRBV11-1,.,TRBJ2-7,TRBD1
TGTGCCAGCAGCTCCCTAGCCCATGAGCAGTTCTTC,CASSSLAHEQFF,12,TRBV5-6,few,TRBJ2-1,.
TGTGCCATCAGTGACGGACAGCTCAATCAGCCCCAGCATTTT,CAISDGQLNQPQHF,14,TRBV10-3,few,TRBJ1-5,.
TGCGCCAGCAGTGAGTCCGGGGGGAACTATGGCTACACCTTC,CASSESGGNYGYTF,14,TRBV10-2,.,TRBJ1-2,.
TGTGCCAGCTCACCATTTGGAGGCGGCAATAGCAATCAGCCCCAGCATTTT,CASSPFGGGNSNQPQHF,17,TRBV18,.,TRBJ1-5,.
TGTGCCAGCAGCCTGACTAGCGGGGGGGTTTCGGGCACAGATACGCAGTATTTT,CASSLTSGGVSGTDTQYF,18,TRBV3-1/TRBV3-2,.,TRBJ2-3,TRBD2
TGCGCCAGCAGCTTGGTGGGCCTGATCACAGATACGCAGTATTTT,CASSLVGLITDTQYF,15,TRBV5-1,.,TRBJ2-3,.
TGTGCCAGCAGCCGACTAGCGGGAGGAATCGATACGCAGTATTTT,CASSRLAGGIDTQYF,15,TRBV3-1/TRBV3-2,few,TRBJ2-3,TRBD2
TGTGCCACCAGCAGAGTGGGGGGGATCAACACCATATATTTT,CATSRVGGINTIYF,14,TRBV15,.,TRBJ1-3,.
TGTGCCAGTAGCCCGACAGCACGCCCTATTACAACTAATGAAAAACTGTTTTTT,CASSPTARPITTNEKLFF,18,TRBV19,.,TRBJ1-4,.
TGTGCCAGCAGCTCACCGGGACTAGCTAGGGGCAATGAGCAGTTCTTC,CASSSPGLARGNEQFF,16,TRBV5-6,.,TRBJ2-1,TRBD2
TGTGCCAGCAGTTACTCAGGCAGGGGCTATGGCTACACCTTC,CASSYSGRGYGYTF,14,TRBV6-5,few,TRBJ1-2,.
TGTGCCAGCTCACCAGATAGGATAAGGGACAGGGACCAAGAGACCCAGTACTTC,CASSPDRIRDRDQETQYF,18,TRBV18,few,TRBJ2-5,TRBD1